A single TCR beta chain is shown here with its context. Its specific antigen is unknown. No clone much larger than this one lies a single base away; base qualities are absent. The record originates from a study of T cell responses to AZD1222 COVID-19 vaccine (dated by TCRdb to 2020 to 2023). Broadly, across the study: TCR sequencing covered about 230 trial participants: roughly 200 given two doses of AZD1222 and 26 given two doses of MenACWY control vaccine. Trial participants were enrolled into age subgroups of 18-55, 56-69 and 70-plus years, which contained around 150, 29 and 61 TCR-sequenced participants, respectively. The paper as a whole reports these results and caveats: Epitopes outside the regions mutated in the B.1.351 and B.1.1.7 variants were reportedly recognized by nearly half of the unique spike-specific TCRs. In the small 56-69-year group, the increase in depth fell short of significance, most likely because of low power. CD4 TCRs associated with the vaccine covered the entire spike protein, and the dominant responses were in regions 160-218 and 743-854. Conclusions about previously exposed vaccinees are limited, since just a handful of AZD1222 recipients were seropositive for SARS-CoV-2 at baseline. After two AZD1222 doses, both the breadth and the depth of spike-specific TCRs were significantly higher than at day 0 and than in MenACWY recipients. Because no day 14 peak-response samples were available, the repertoires could be characterized only after the peak T cell response. Participants were mostly white British, with more females than males. The authors suggested clonal diversity may have been underestimated.

The CDR3 has 14 amino acids, counting the end cysteine and phenylalanine. Of all the DNA, just the CDR3 is kept, 42 bases in frame from base 1. V loses 4 bases of germline sequence and J loses 0 bases, and the interval between the two ends is 8 bases. According to the germline V gene, CDR1 reads SGHTA and CDR2 reads FQGTGA. The CDR3 regions of human TCRbeta chains were analyzed by immunosequencing. On the study's bioinformatics: Repertoire TCRs were checked for matches against a reference library of SARS-CoV-2-specific TCRs that had been generated using the MIRA antigen-specificity platform. Breadth was defined as the fraction of unique TCRs that were SARS-CoV-2-associated. Depth was defined as the fraction of total T cells that were SARS-CoV-2-associated. Using the MIRA data, each spike-specific TCR was assigned both to the spike region to which the TCR was reactive and to a CD4 or CD8 class. Log10-transformed breadth and depth values were compared by one-way ANOVA with Sidak's multiple comparisons tests. TCRdb re-hosts the immuneACCESS table, in-frame sequences only. Its copies lack some clones; in the studies checked, an unresolved V gene accounts for under half of them, and the cause for the rest is not known. The V and J calls and clone size were taken over from that table, and D and trimming were inferred from the DNA. Here the sample has 170,000 or so clones; around nine tenths occur a single time. Roughly 12% of the sample is taken by the ten largest.

According to the study, the label for this sample's time point signals: about 28 days (+/-7) after the second vaccine dose. AZD1222 recipients with second doses at about 4 weeks or about 12 weeks were pooled, because spike-specific TCR depth and breadth did not differ between schedules. Samples from vaccinated people were obtained from the UK trials COV001 and COV002, which included a single-blind randomized controlled phase 2/3 trial of AZD1222 (ChAdOx1 nCoV-19) in healthy adults. For TCRbeta chain sequencing, PBMC samples were collected from trial participants at day 0 and at day 28 after the second dose.

This receptor chain uses TRBV7-3 and TRBJ2-3; the D gene cannot be named for sure. This clonotype originated in an adult who received the AZD1222 COVID-19 vaccine. Sequenced material: peripheral blood, taken 28 days after the second AZD1222 dose. The CDR3 sequence is CASSSQRSTDTQYF. The DNA sequence is as follows: TGTGCCAGCAGCTCTCAGAGAAGCACAGATACGCAGTATTTT.